These T cell receptor beta chains were read from a single sample in a study of PD-L1 blockade in urothelial cancer. Libraries were prepared by immunoSEQ multiplex PCR; TCRdb keeps only in-frame clonotypes and omits some of them. The sample consists of fewer than 90,000 clones, under 95% of them appearing once. Material: PBMCs, obtained around atezolizumab (anti-PD-L1) treatment. The receptors here all came from a woman older than 75 with urothelial cancer. Both conserved end residues are part of each CDR3. A D gene is named only where the DNA matches it firmly. Rows may omit the clone size; those that give it use once, few, many or a size class.

clone size: NA; J gene: TRBJ2-7; D gene: NA; V gene: TRBV7-6; CDR3 protein: CASSPRVRGEQYF; CDR3 DNA: TGTGCCAGCAGCCCCAGGGTCCGTGGCGAGCAGTACTTC
clone size: NA; J gene: TRBJ2-1; D gene: TRBD1; V gene: TRBV5-1; CDR3 protein: CASSLEGQREQFF; CDR3 DNA: TGCGCCAGCAGCTTGGAGGGACAGAGGGAGCAGTTCTTC
clone size: NA; J gene: TRBJ1-4; D gene: NA; V gene: TRBV14; CDR3 protein: CASSRTTDGEKLFF; CDR3 DNA: TGTGCCAGCAGCCGGACTACGGACGGGGAAAAACTGTTTTTT
clone size: few; J gene: TRBJ2-7; D gene: NA; V gene: TRBV18; CDR3 protein: CASSSSGHNEQYF; CDR3 DNA: TGTGCCAGCTCATCAAGTGGACACAATGAGCAGTACTTC
clone size: few; J gene: TRBJ2-1; D gene: NA; V gene: TRBV7-7; CDR3 protein: CASSFGRSNEQFF; CDR3 DNA: TGTGCCAGCAGCTTTGGCAGATCCAATGAGCAGTTCTTC
clone size: NA; J gene: TRBJ2-1; D gene: TRBD2; V gene: TRBV7-9; CDR3 protein: CASSTSSGVYNEQFF; CDR3 DNA: TGTGCCAGCAGCACCTCTAGCGGGGTCTACAATGAGCAGTTCTTC
clone size: few; J gene: TRBJ2-1; D gene: TRBD2; V gene: TRBV7-6; CDR3 protein: CASSLGLAGASNEQFF; CDR3 DNA: TGTGCCAGCAGCTTAGGTCTAGCGGGAGCTTCAAATGAGCAGTTCTTC
clone size: once; J gene: TRBJ1-2; D gene: TRBD1; V gene: TRBV9; CDR3 protein: CASSVEGQGAGGYTF; CDR3 DNA: TGTGCCAGCAGCGTAGAGGGACAGGGGGCCGGTGGCTACACCTTC
clone size: once; J gene: TRBJ1-2; D gene: NA; V gene: TRBV19; CDR3 protein: CASSPVGASGYTF; CDR3 DNA: TGTGCCAGTAGTCCAGTAGGGGCCTCTGGCTACACCTTC
clone size: NA; J gene: TRBJ1-1; D gene: TRBD1; V gene: TRBV14; CDR3 protein: CASTLQGGTEAFF; CDR3 DNA: TGTGCCAGCACCCTCCAGGGGGGTACTGAAGCTTTCTTT
clone size: NA; J gene: TRBJ1-3; D gene: TRBD1; V gene: TRBV13; CDR3 protein: CASSSQGTVVSGNTIYF; CDR3 DNA: TGTGCCAGCAGTTCCCAGGGGACAGTGGTCTCTGGAAACACCATATATTTT
clone size: NA; J gene: TRBJ2-2; D gene: TRBD1; V gene: TRBV7-9; CDR3 protein: CASSPRKPGQGVRELFF; CDR3 DNA: TGTGCCAGCAGCCCCCGGAAACCGGGACAGGGGGTTAGGGAGCTGTTTTTT
clone size: medium-sized; J gene: TRBJ2-7; D gene: NA; V gene: TRBV6-5; CDR3 protein: CATTLGGVEQYF; CDR3 DNA: TGTGCCACCACTTTAGGAGGGGTCGAGCAGTACTTC
clone size: NA; J gene: TRBJ1-2; D gene: NA; V gene: TRBV28; CDR3 protein: CASSPSPQGVDGYTF; CDR3 DNA: TGTGCCAGCAGTCCCTCCCCACAAGGGGTTGATGGCTACACCTTC
clone size: NA; J gene: TRBJ1-1; D gene: NA; V gene: TRBV7-8; CDR3 protein: CASSFREGVNTEAFF; CDR3 DNA: TGTGCCAGCAGTTTTAGAGAGGGAGTGAACACTGAAGCTTTCTTT
clone size: NA; J gene: TRBJ2-1; D gene: TRBD1; V gene: TRBV6-1; CDR3 protein: CASSEAMGTGVNEQFF; CDR3 DNA: TGTGCCAGCAGTGAAGCTATGGGGACAGGGGTGAATGAGCAGTTCTTC
clone size: NA; J gene: TRBJ2-7; D gene: TRBD2; V gene: TRBV18; CDR3 protein: CASSRGSGSYEQYF; CDR3 DNA: TGTGCCAGCTCTCGAGGGAGCGGGAGCTACGAGCAGTACTTC
clone size: once; J gene: TRBJ2-7; D gene: NA; V gene: TRBV19; CDR3 protein: CASSPPRDTYEQYF; CDR3 DNA: TGTGCCAGTAGTCCCCCCCGGGACACCTACGAGCAGTACTTC
clone size: NA; J gene: TRBJ2-5; D gene: NA; V gene: TRBV14; CDR3 protein: CASSQGGSGQETQYF; CDR3 DNA: TGTGCCAGCAGCCAAGGTGGGTCAGGTCAAGAGACCCAGTACTTC
clone size: NA; J gene: TRBJ2-2; D gene: NA; V gene: TRBV2; CDR3 protein: CASMEVTNTGELFF; CDR3 DNA: TGTGCCAGCATGGAGGTTACGAACACCGGGGAGCTGTTTTTT
clone size: NA; J gene: TRBJ2-1; D gene: NA; V gene: TRBV5-1; CDR3 protein: CASSLASGELGEQFF; CDR3 DNA: TGCGCCAGCAGCTTGGCCTCCGGGGAGCTCGGGGAGCAGTTCTTC
clone size: NA; J gene: TRBJ2-7; D gene: NA; V gene: TRBV5-6; CDR3 protein: CASSPSPRGSYEQYF; CDR3 DNA: TGTGCCAGCAGCCCATCCCCCAGGGGATCCTACGAGCAGTACTTC
clone size: NA; J gene: TRBJ2-7; D gene: TRBD2; V gene: TRBV19; CDR3 protein: CASSLGTSGRTSSYEQYF; CDR3 DNA: TGTGCCAGTAGTTTGGGGACTAGCGGGAGGACCAGCTCCTACGAGCAGTACTTC
clone size: NA; J gene: TRBJ2-1; D gene: TRBD1; V gene: TRBV10-3; CDR3 protein: CAISDSGGSYNEQFF; CDR3 DNA: TGTGCCATCAGCGATTCAGGGGGCTCCTACAATGAGCAGTTCTTC
clone size: NA; J gene: TRBJ2-1; D gene: TRBD1; V gene: TRBV19; CDR3 protein: CASTSSRQGISSYNEQFF; CDR3 DNA: TGTGCCAGTACCTCCTCTAGACAGGGGATAAGCTCCTACAATGAGCAGTTCTTC
clone size: NA; J gene: TRBJ1-1; D gene: NA; V gene: TRBV7-3; CDR3 protein: CASRGQGNTEAFF; CDR3 DNA: TGTGCCAGCAGGGGTCAGGGGAACACTGAAGCTTTCTTT
clone size: NA; J gene: TRBJ1-2; D gene: NA; V gene: TRBV6-5; CDR3 protein: CASSRRGTSVGYTF; CDR3 DNA: TGTGCCAGCAGTCGTCGAGGCACCTCGGTAGGCTACACCTTC
clone size: NA; J gene: TRBJ2-7; D gene: NA; V gene: TRBV5-4; CDR3 protein: CAWGGGGDYEQYF; CDR3 DNA: TGTGCATGGGGGGGAGGGGGAGACTACGAGCAGTACTTC
clone size: few; J gene: TRBJ2-3; D gene: TRBD2; V gene: TRBV7-2; CDR3 protein: CASSVGLAGPSTDTQYF; CDR3 DNA: TGTGCCAGCAGCGTGGGACTAGCGGGACCTAGCACAGATACGCAGTATTTT
clone size: NA; J gene: TRBJ1-5; D gene: TRBD1; V gene: TRBV28; CDR3 protein: CASSLWRRGRNQPQHF; CDR3 DNA: TGTGCCAGCAGTTTGTGGCGGAGGGGGCGTAATCAGCCCCAGCATTTT
clone size: NA; J gene: TRBJ1-5; D gene: NA; V gene: TRBV2; CDR3 protein: CASRYDRMNQPQHF; CDR3 DNA: TGTGCCAGCAGATACGACAGGATGAATCAGCCCCAGCATTTT
clone size: NA; J gene: TRBJ1-1; D gene: TRBD1; V gene: TRBV27; CDR3 protein: CASSPRTGIMNTEAFF; CDR3 DNA: TGTGCCAGCAGTCCCCGGACAGGGATCATGAACACTGAAGCTTTCTTT
clone size: NA; J gene: TRBJ1-3; D gene: NA; V gene: TRBV28; CDR3 protein: CASSLQGSSGNTIYF; CDR3 DNA: TGTGCCAGCAGTCTACAGGGAAGCTCTGGAAACACCATATATTTT
clone size: NA; J gene: TRBJ2-2; D gene: TRBD2; V gene: TRBV7-3; CDR3 protein: CASRRGRNTGELFF; CDR3 DNA: TGTGCCAGTCGCCGCGGGAGAAACACCGGGGAGCTGTTTTTT
clone size: NA; J gene: TRBJ1-4; D gene: TRBD1; V gene: TRBV28; CDR3 protein: CASRILQGSDEKLFF; CDR3 DNA: TGTGCCAGCAGAATCCTACAGGGGTCGGATGAAAAACTGTTTTTT
clone size: NA; J gene: TRBJ1-1; D gene: NA; V gene: TRBV6-5; CDR3 protein: CASSYSIRNRQEAFF; CDR3 DNA: TGTGCCAGCAGTTACTCGATACGGAACCGACAAGAAGCTTTCTTT
clone size: NA; J gene: TRBJ2-5; D gene: NA; V gene: TRBV2; CDR3 protein: CANSGGLGETQYF; CDR3 DNA: TGTGCCAATTCCGGAGGGCTAGGGGAGACCCAGTACTTC